The text below deals with one T cell receptor (beta chain). The target antigen is unknown. These data originate in a study of early T cells in non-severe SARS-CoV-2 infection. cDNA molecules, individually, were tagged with unique molecular identifiers. TCRdb reanalysed the 5' RACE reads using MiXCR and keeps one entry per CDR3 protein. The repertoire holds about 97,000 distinct CDR3 sequences, with approximately 14% as singletons. Study-wide results and caveats: VDJdb matching, biased toward anti-spike CD8 responses, missed private and CD4 specificities.

Trimming took 0 bases from V and 1 from J, leaving 10 bases between them. Germline V gene lookup returns CDR1 ENHRY and CDR2 SYGVKD. This CDR3 is built from 15 residues. The receptor was isolated from an adult who was a healthcare worker with PCR-confirmed SARS-CoV-2 infection or an uninfected control (not recorded which). Source material: whole blood. V usage is TRBV10-3 and J usage is TRBJ2-7, with D possibly TRBD1 on 6 matching bases. The CDR3 loop reads CAISESFGQSYEQYF. Written as DNA, the CDR3 is TGTGCCATCAGTGAGTCGTTTGGACAGTCCTACGAGCAGTACTTC.